The present entry profiles one T cell receptor beta chain with its context. Antigen specificity is unknown. RNA was isolated and reverse transcribed to cDNA, the sequencing template. Produced via immunoSEQ multiplex PCR; TCRdb's table is partial and in-frame only. Of over 150,000 clones in the sample, 50% to 70% were seen once. The CDR3 runs 16 residues. Germline loops: CDR1 SGHVS, CDR2 FQNEAQ. Trimming at V came to 5 bases and at J to 7 bases, leaving 14 bases not matched to a gene. The data originate from a study of CD8+ T cells in alopecia areata. Broader study findings: Lesional tissue from the scalp (especially in alopecia totalis/universalis) showed higher clonality than normal scalp.

This TCR came from a human donor with alopecia areata. This chain links TRBV7-8 with TRBJ1-5; 7 bases line up with TRBD1. The input for sequencing was CD4+ T cells sorted from blood, taken at week 0. For the CDR3, the DNA is TGTGCCAGCAGCAACGGACAGGCCAGCGGGACACAGCCCCAGCATTTT. Protein sequence: CASSNGQASGTQPQHF.